The clone carrying this T cell receptor (beta chain) was seen repeatedly, ten times or more. Its antigen is still unknown. This entry comes from a study of T cells in Graves' hyperthyroidism and ophthalmopathy. Findings and limits, study-wide: Among thyroid clonotypes expanded above 0.001, most also appeared in blood.

Template material for amplifying TCR beta CDR3 regions consisted of RNA transcripts. A first-round RT-PCR of the TCR CDR3 used the HTBI primer set. One entry per CDR3 protein, called by TCRdb with MiXCR from the multiplex PCR reads. The table has around 190,000 distinct CDR3 sequences, less than 20% seen once. Criteria for exclusion of patients were uncontrolled infection, other autoimmune disease, pregnancy or lactation. This CDR3 is 15 amino acids long. Germline V lookup: CDR1 MNHNS, CDR2 SASEGT. Trimming removed 5 bases from V and 8 bases from J, with 21 bases in between. The sample consisted of blood. This TCR was recovered from a woman aged 45 to 65 with Graves' hyperthyroidism. This chain links TRBV6-1 with TRBJ1-1; D unclear. The CDR3 sequence is CASSYALGGYAEAFF. For the CDR3, the DNA is TGTGCCAGCAGTTATGCGCTAGGCGGGTACGCCGAAGCTTTCTTT.